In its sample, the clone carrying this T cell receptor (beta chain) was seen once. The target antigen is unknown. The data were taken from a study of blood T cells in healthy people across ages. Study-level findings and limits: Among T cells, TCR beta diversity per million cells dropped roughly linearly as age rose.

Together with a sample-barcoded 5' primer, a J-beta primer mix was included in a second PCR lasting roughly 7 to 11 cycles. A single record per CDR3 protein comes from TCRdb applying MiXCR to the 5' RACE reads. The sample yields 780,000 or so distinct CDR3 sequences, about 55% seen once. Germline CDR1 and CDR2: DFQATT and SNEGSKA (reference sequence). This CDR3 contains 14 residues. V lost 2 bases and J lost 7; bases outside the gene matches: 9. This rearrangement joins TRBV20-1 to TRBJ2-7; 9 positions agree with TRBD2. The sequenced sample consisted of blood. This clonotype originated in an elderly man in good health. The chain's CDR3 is CSARWRGRAYEQYF. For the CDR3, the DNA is TGCAGTGCTAGATGGCGCGGGAGGGCATATGAGCAGTACTTC.